The entry below gives a single TCR beta chain sequence along with its context. The data originate from a study of human thymus T cells. Only in-frame clones appear in the TCRdb table, and some are missing; sequencing was by immunoSEQ multiplex PCR. The data show about 46,000 clones, around 95% seen once. An approximately 0.5-1 mL peripheral blood aliquot was taken intraoperatively from four of eight donors. No fixed cell number was used; all available blood leukocytes supplied DNA. The sequencing input was blood. The TCR was taken from a girl under two years old with a congenital heart defect but otherwise immunologically healthy.

CDR3 nucleotide sequence: TGTGCCAGCAGTGCGACAGTCTCCTACGAGCAGTACTTC. Its protein product is CASSATVSYEQYF. The chain employs TRBV25-1 and TRBJ2-7, with D perhaps matching TRBD1 (5 bases). Germline CDR1 MGHDK, CDR2 SYGVNS. This CDR3 region has 13 residues. V was shortened by 4 bases and J by 0 bases, with 7 bases between the two germline ends.